This T cell receptor beta chain was sequenced during a study of human versus mouse CDR3 diversity and MHC coevolution (dated by TCRdb to the late 2010s). With regard to the full study: The immunoSEQ assay was reported to detect one in 200,000 T cells and to minimize amplification bias from multiplex PCR. Across mouse and human samples, the number of valid reads per sample ranged from roughly 0.6 x 10^7 to 1.8 x 10^7. Human naive CD4 T cell repertoires served as a reference for TCR selection on multiple MHC II alleles, compared against human-TCR-locus transgenic mice with single MHC II. The human cohort comprised three healthy volunteer blood donors, one aged 30 to 40, one aged 40 to 50 and one aged 60 to 70 at collection.

Fluorescence-activated cell sorting was used to pull naive CD4 T cells, meaning cells that were CD45RO-negative and CD62L-positive, out of the PBMCs. Each donor gave roughly 49 ml of fresh peripheral blood, from which PBMCs were isolated by Ficoll density centrifugation. Cell sorting was carried out on a FACSAria III instrument, and a purity above 95% was achieved for all samples. In regard to this clone: What antigen it recognizes has not been identified. No much larger clone is present one base from it, and per-base qualities are unavailable.

Findings and caveats that apply to the study as a whole: According to iCHAO1 estimates, humans had the largest TCR beta repertoire, 1.5 million to 2 million clonotypes, which was attributed likely to selection by multiple MHC II molecules. Because human T cells were selected on roughly 6 MHC II alleles, repertoire diversity in humans and mice was not considered directly comparable. On average, humans had more CDR3 deletions and insertions than mice did, pointing to greater exonuclease and TdT activity. The lowest clonal inequality scores among all compared groups were observed in most of the three human donors.

The QIAGEN blood and tissue kit was used to extract genomic DNA from sorted cells, and the DNA was quantified on a NanoDrop 1000. The immunoSEQ platform deep sequenced and quantified TCR alpha and beta chains by multiplex PCR of genomic DNA. In the original analysis: IMGT gene and region definitions were used for annotation of the TCR sequences. Out-of-frame rearrangements served as a stand-in for the preselection repertoire and were compared with in-frame clonotypes. The iCHAO1 estimator provided with the immunoSEQ platform was used to estimate repertoire size. A Gini index, which is based on the Lorenz curve, was applied to in-frame amino acid clonotypes to measure clonal inequality. Shared clonotypes were counted with the intersect function of the R package tcR, and similarity was scored with the Jaccard index. Principal component analysis of V, J and V-J usage frequencies was run with the R prcomp function without normalization. TCRdb carries this immuneACCESS record with in-frame sequences only. Its versions omit some clonotypes, under half of them owing to an unresolved V gene in the studies checked, with the rest unexplained. The DNA was the basis for D and trimming; V, J and clone size are from that table. Counted in this sample were tens of thousands of clones; 90% to 95% of them appeared once. Jointly, the top ten make up 1.3% to 1.5% of the sample.

CDR1 and CDR2 are read off the germline V gene as SGHTA and FQGNSA. V is cut by 4 bases and J by 2 bases, and the space between the germline ends is 9 bases. From the cysteine up to the phenylalanine, the CDR3 has a length of 14 residues. Only CDR3 DNA is held: 42 bases, read in frame from base 1. The sample consisted of naive CD4+ T cells from blood. In light of the paper, this sample's cell subset or site label describes: CD45RO-negative CD62L-positive naive CD4 T cells. The rearrangement joined TRBV7-2 to TRBJ2-1, with a tentative D gene TRBD1 over 6 matching bases. The origin of this receptor is a person aged 30 to 70 in good health. The base sequence is TGTGCCAGCAGCTCAGGGGAAACCTACAATGAGCAGTTCTTC. This gives the protein CASSSGETYNEQFF.